Below are 21 T cell receptor beta chains sequenced from a single sample in a study of tumor-infiltrating lymphocytes in primary liver carcinoma. Co-extracting RNA and DNA was done with 20-30 mg of unsorted bulk tissue as input. Making TCR beta cDNA involved around 510 ng total RNA and a constant-region primer. For TCR beta, libraries were produced by three nested multiplex PCR rounds using slightly modified ARM-PCR. In the first two PCR rounds, TRBV1-TRBV30 forward primers were paired with a C-beta reverse primer, and each round lasted approximately 9 cycles. TCRdb itself ran the multiplex PCR reads through MiXCR, one entry per CDR3 protein. The table shows more than 60,000 distinct CDR3 sequences, with roughly two thirds occurring only once. Material: liver tumor tissue from sampling region 4. The subset: tumor region T4, right-lateral pole. Receptor source: a man aged 35-49 years with primary liver carcinoma and hepatitis B virus infection.

Comments on this clonotype: Since no conserved phenylalanine or tryptophan closes the CDR3, a read error is the likely cause. The rearrangement uses TRBV5-4 and TRBJ2-5; D remains ambiguous. This CDR3 spans 14 amino acids. Trimming shortened V by 1 base and J by 5 bases, and 12 bases separated the two germline ends. The germline V gene has CDR1 SGHNT and CDR2 YYREEE (reference sequence). Written as DNA, the CDR3 is TGTGCCAGCAGCTTGAGTATCAGCTTGGAGACCCAGTACTGC. It is translated as CASSLSISLETQYC.

Comments on this clonotype: This may arise from a read error, as a much more abundant clone is one base away. The rearrangement uses TRBV5-1 and TRBJ2-7, with no clear D. CDR1 and CDR2 from the germline V gene are SGHRS and YFSETQ. This CDR3 contains 13 residues. The DNA of the CDR3 is TGCACCAGCAGCTTGGTGGCGGACTACGAGCAGTACTTC. It is translated as CTSSLVADYEQYF.

A note on this clonotype: At one end the junction does not follow the germline gene, possibly because of a read error. The chain employs TRBV11-2 and TRBJ2-3, with D perhaps matching TRBD2 (5 bases). The germline gives CDR1 SGHAT, CDR2 FQNNGV. CDR3 length: 16 amino acids. Here the CDR3 reads CACSLGSDPSTDTQYF. DNA of the CDR3: TGTGCCTGCAGCTTAGGGTCGGATCCTAGCACAGATACACAGTATTTT.

In regard to this clonotype: An end of the junction differs from the germline gene, which may be a read error. The rearrangement joins TRBV11-2 to TRBJ2-3, with D perhaps being TRBD1 or TRBD2 (5 bases each). Germline V CDR1 and CDR2: SGHAT, FQNNGV. The CDR3 is 13 amino acids. As DNA, the CDR3 is TGTGCCAACAGCCGTTACGGGGCAGATACGCTGTATTTT. Amino acids: CANSRYGADTLYF.

This clonotype was seen repeatedly, ten times or more. Written as DNA, the CDR3 is TGTGCCAGCAGTGACTCGGACACCGGGGAGCTGTTTTTT. Translation gives CASSDSDTGELFF. The chain couples TRBV6-4 to TRBJ2-2; D is unclear. CDR3 size: 13 residues. Germline CDR1 is MRHNA and CDR2 is SNTAGT. Trimming stripped 0 bases from V and 3 bases from J, with 2 bases between.

A remark on this clonotype: At one of its ends the junction is not consistent with the germline gene, which may arise from a read error. This rearrangement joins TRBV7-8 to TRBJ2-7; 9 nucleotides line up with TRBD1. The CDR3 has 14 residues. Germline V gene sequence: CDR1 SGHVS, CDR2 FQNEAQ. The CDR3 DNA follows: TGTGCCAGCAGCTTAGGGTGCAGGGACAGGGACCAGTATTTC. Residues: CASSLGCRDRDQYF.

On this clonotype: The conserved phenylalanine or tryptophan normally closing the CDR3 is absent here, so this likely arose from a read error. The J gene is TRBJ2-2, the V gene TRBV11-2; 9 positions agree with TRBD1. V trimming: 3 bases; J trimming: 7 bases; junction bases outside the gene matches: 12. This CDR3 has 17 residues. The germline V gene encodes CDR1 SGHAT and CDR2 FQNNGV. CDR3 loop: CASSFNRDRVGIGELFL. DNA for the CDR3: TGTGCCAGCAGCTTTAATCGGGACAGGGTCGGCATCGGGGAGCTGTTTCTT.

A note on this clonotype: A read error may produce the germline difference seen at one junction end. V usage is TRBV4-1 and J usage is TRBJ1-3; D is uncertain. Germline V lookup: CDR1 MGHRA, CDR2 YSYEKL. This CDR3 spans 19 amino acids. This CDR3 reads CTSSQDLWEGGRSGNTIYF. CDR3 DNA: TGTACCAGCAGCCAAGATCTCTGGGAAGGCGGGAGGTCTGGAAACACCATATATTTT.

This clonotype was counted only a few times. This clone may be a read error of a much larger clone one base away. A read error is likely, as this CDR3 ends without the conserved phenylalanine or tryptophan. The DNA is omitted, as the CDR3 cannot be located on it reliably, and the CDR3 follows TCRdb's listing. The chain uses TRBV28 and TRBJ2-7; the table's D gene call, TRBD2, was not cross checked with the DNA. Germline values: CDR1 MDHEN, CDR2 SYDVKM. The CDR3 is 12 residues long, counting both termini. The chain's CDR3 is CASSLRVGLALL.

With respect to this clonotype: A much larger clone differs from this one at a single base, so this may be a read error. The CDR3 is CASTRDVQGTQYF. As DNA, the CDR3 is TGTGCCAGCACTAGGGACGTCCAAGGGACCCAGTACTTC. This chain uses TRBV6-6 with TRBJ2-5; perhaps D is TRBD1 or TRBD2 (5 bases each). CDR1 is MNHNY and CDR2 is SVGAGI in the germline V gene (reference sequence). The CDR3 has 13 amino acids.

As for this clonotype: Relative to the germline gene, one junction end is altered; a read error may explain this. This chain connects TRBV11-2 to TRBJ2-1; D may be TRBD2 (6 bases). Germline assignment: CDR1 SGHAT and CDR2 FQNNGV. The CDR3 contains 14 residues. In DNA form, the CDR3 reads TGTGTCAGCAGTTCAGCGGGCCCTGGGAATGAGTGGTTCTTC. Residues: CVSSSAGPGNEWFF.

DNA for the CDR3: TGCAGCGTTGGATGCGGTACATCCCACGAGCAGTACTTC. Amino acids: CSVGCGTSHEQYF. This chain joins TRBV29-1 and TRBJ2-7; D gene uncertain. CDR3 length equals 13 residues. CDR1 is SQVTM, CDR2 ANQGSEA, per germline. V gave up 4 bases and J gave up 5 bases, with 15 bases separating them.

As concerns this clonotype: Relative to the germline gene, one junction end is altered; a read error may explain this. The chain couples TRBV6-5 to TRBJ2-4; the match to TRBD2 covers 7 bases. This CDR3 has 16 residues. Per the germline V gene, CDR1 is MNHEY and CDR2 is SVGAGI. The CDR3 here is CASRALARLAKNIQYF. In DNA form, the CDR3 reads TGTGCCAGCAGAGCACTAGCGAGGTTAGCCAAAAACATTCAGTATTTC.

A word on this clonotype: An end of the junction differs from the germline gene, which may be a read error. The rearrangement joins TRBV6-5 to TRBJ2-1, with D perhaps matching TRBD2 (6 bases). This CDR3 is built from 17 residues. Germline CDR1 and CDR2: MNHEY and SVGAGI. The CDR3 protein is CASSYSGGGGSYIEQFF. The CDR3 DNA reads as TGTGCCAGCAGTTACTCGGGGGGAGGCGGCTCCTACATTGAGCAGTTCTTC.

Comments on this clonotype: A junction boundary mismatches the germline segment, possibly from a read error. The V call is TRBV6-5, the J call TRBJ1-5; D is undetermined. The germline gives CDR1 MNHEY, CDR2 SVGAGI. The CDR3 is 13 amino acids. The CDR3 loop is CASKEYSTQPQHF. CDR3 bases: TGCGCCAGCAAGGAGTATAGCACTCAGCCCCAGCATTTT.

Details on this clonotype: Mismatch with germline at one junction end may stem from a read error. The chain uses TRBV4-1 and TRBJ2-3, with D perhaps TRBD2 (6 bases). Per the germline V gene, CDR1 is MGHRA and CDR2 is YSYEKL. The CDR3 runs to 15 residues. For the CDR3, the DNA is TGCGCCAGCAACCAAGAGCTTAGCGGCACAGATACGCAGAATTTT. Amino acids: CASNQELSGTDTQNF.

Ten or more counts support this clonotype. At one end, the junction sequence differs from germline, possibly due to a read error. The V call is TRBV6-2 or TRBV6-3, the J call TRBJ1-2, with 7 bases fitting TRBD1. CDR3 length: 13 amino acids. Germline V lookup: CDR1 MNHEY, CDR2 SVGEGT. The CDR3 reads CASGYGTDYGYTF. DNA for the CDR3: TGTGCCAGCGGTTACGGGACAGACTATGGCTACACCTTC.

The chain links TRBV7-2 to TRBJ2-5; 8 bases map to TRBD2. The CDR3 covers 13 residues. Germline V gene data show CDR1 as SGHTA and CDR2 as FQGNSA. With 2 bases clipped from V and 5 bases from J, the junction kept 1 base outside the gene matches. The CDR3 reads CASSLQREETQYF. Written as DNA, the CDR3 is TGTGCCAGCAGCTTACAGCGGGAGGAGACCCAGTACTTC.

Remarks on this clonotype: The CDR3 does not close with the conserved phenylalanine or tryptophan, likely indicating a read error. It is unclear where the CDR3 begins or ends on the DNA, so no DNA is shown, and the CDR3 is as TCRdb lists it. CDR3 residues: CASTLTGTPRHL. J is TRBJ1-5 and V is TRBV6-1; no check of the table's D call, TRBD1, against the DNA was made. Per germline, CDR1 MNHNS and CDR2 SASEGT. The CDR3 comprises 12 residues, both ends counted.

Notes on this clonotype: In this CDR3 the conserved last residue, phenylalanine or tryptophan, is missing, so a read error is likely. The rearrangement uses TRBV6-5 and TRBJ2-6; a possible D gene is TRBD1 (6 bases). In germline, CDR1 is MNHEY, CDR2 SVGAGI. The CDR3 covers 18 residues. The CDR3 protein is CVSSLWTVMKAGANVLTL. The CDR3 DNA is TGTGTCAGCAGTCTTTGGACAGTGATGAAAGCTGGGGCCAACGTCCTGACTCTC.

Regarding this clonotype: Compared with germline, one end of the junction differs, possibly owing to a read error. This chain joins TRBV27 and TRBJ2-4; D is ambiguous. The CDR3 length is 14 residues. Germline V gene lookup returns CDR1 MNHEY and CDR2 SMNVEV (reference sequence). CDR3 sequence reads: CASTSVIAKNIQCF. DNA for the CDR3: TGTGCCAGCACAAGCGTTATAGCCAAAAACATTCAGTGCTTC.